The T cell receptor beta chain under discussion was sequenced for a study of blood T cell repertoires in COVID-19. Study-level information: Sources were T cells, B-cell-depleted T cells, or PBMCs; the material itself was cDNA or gDNA.

Donors were grouped by their self-reported clinical history. Per the original data handling: Nucleated cell counts were estimated from reference gene primer amplification. Clones were sequenced by immunoSEQ multiplex PCR, and TCRdb holds only the in-frame ones, with some missing. The V and J calls and clone size are taken from that table; D and trimming were inferred from the DNA. The sample consists of under 250,000 clones, around 85% of them appearing once. The CDR3 consists of 14 residues. Germline V gene sequence: CDR1 SGHDT, CDR2 YYEEEE. V gave up 2 bases and J gave up 4 bases, with 10 bases separating them.

What was sequenced was PBMCs or T cells enriched from blood (not recorded which). This sequence was found in a woman aged 50 to 60 with acute COVID-19. V is TRBV5-6 and J is TRBJ1-3, with no clear D. The CDR3 DNA reads as TGTGCCAGCAGCTTATACGGTCGGGGAAACACCATATATTTT. It specifies CASSLYGRGNTIYF.